One and the same sample provided the 18 T cell receptor beta chains below, sequenced in a study of blood T cell repertoires in COVID-19 (dated by TCRdb to about 2020). Libraries were made using the immunoSEQ multiplex PCR assay. In its TCRdb copy, this immuneACCESS table keeps in-frame sequences only and misses some clones. Where compared with another copy, unresolved V genes explain less than half of these, and the others have no known cause. The sample table contains some 200,000 clones; only one count was recorded for about 88% of them. The ten top clones hold under 3% of the sample. The sequencing input was PBMCs or T cells enriched from blood (not recorded which). The receptors originated from a woman aged 25 to 39 who had recovered from COVID-19.

Written as DNA, the CDR3 is TGTGCCAGCAGCTTAGGACTAGCGGTTTACAATGAGCAGTTCTTC. It translates to CASSLGLAVYNEQFF. The chain has TRBV7-2 and TRBJ2-1; 9 bases are a match to TRBD2. In germline, CDR1 is SGHTA, CDR2 FQGNSA. The CDR3 spans 15 residues. With V trimmed by 1 base and J by 4 bases, 2 bases remained unmatched.

V usage is TRBV7-6 and J usage is TRBJ1-2; a possible D gene is TRBD1 (6 bases). The CDR3 length is 15 residues. Germline V gene lookup returns CDR1 SGHVS and CDR2 FNYEAQ. V was shortened by 1 base and J by 8 bases, with 17 bases between the two germline ends. In DNA form, the CDR3 reads TGTGCCAGCAGCTTAGTGGGGGGGCCCGCGGAGGGCTACACCTTC. This sequence encodes CASSLVGGPAEGYTF.

This clone was detected only once. This chain connects TRBV7-2 to TRBJ1-3; D is unclear. The CDR3 has 14 residues. Germline V lookup: CDR1 SGHTA, CDR2 FQGNSA. The V gene lost 5 bases and the J gene lost 4 bases, with 12 bases spanning the gap. CDR3 nucleotide sequence: TGTGCCAGCAGCCCCCCTAACGGGGGAAACACCATATATTTT. Translating it yields CASSPPNGGNTIYF.

The V and J genes are TRBV5-1 and TRBJ1-6, with D unresolved. CDR1 and CDR2 (germline): SGHRS, YFSETQ. Trimming took 2 bases from V and 7 from J, leaving 7 bases between them. The length of the CDR3 is 13 residues. This chain's CDR3 is CASSLGGNSPLHF. The CDR3 DNA is TGCGCCAGCAGCTTAGGAGGGAATTCACCCCTCCACTTT.

Only a few counts were recorded for this clone. V and J are TRBV5-1 and TRBJ1-2; 8 bases agree with TRBD1. Germline CDR1 is SGHRS and CDR2 is YFSETQ. There are 13 residues in the CDR3. V gave up 4 bases and J gave up 6 bases; unmatched junction bases: 5. The CDR3 coding sequence is TGCGCCAGCAGCGTGACAGGGGTTCATGGCTACACCTTC. Protein product: CASSVTGVHGYTF.

This rearrangement joins TRBV3-1 (or the pseudogene TRBV3-2) to TRBJ1-6, with 8 bases matching TRBD1. The J segment lost 2 bases and the V segment lost 4 bases, leaving 10 bases of the junction unmatched. CDR3 size: 18 residues. The V gene's germline CDR1 is LGHDT and CDR2 YNNKEL (reference sequence). The CDR3 sequence: CASSLRQGIQPYNSPLHF. The CDR3 DNA reads as TGTGCCAGCAGCCTACGACAGGGGATCCAGCCCTATAATTCACCCCTCCACTTT.

Only one count was recorded for this clone. The CDR3 sequence is CASTGGAAVSGANVLTF. The CDR3 region has the DNA TGCGCCAGCACCGGAGGGGCGGCCGTCTCTGGGGCCAACGTCCTGACTTTC. The J gene is TRBJ2-6, the V gene TRBV5-1; D perhaps matches TRBD2 (6 bases). Germline CDR1 SGHRS, CDR2 YFSETQ. The CDR3 covers 17 residues. V gave up 6 bases and J gave up 0 bases, with 16 bases separating them. Combining the CDR3 with reference TRBV5-1 and TRBJ2-6 gives the whole variable domain KAGVTQTPRYLIKTRGQQVTLSCSPISGHRSVSWYQQTPGQGLQFLFEYFSETQRNKGNFPGRFSGRQFSNSRSEMNVSTLELGDSALYLCASTGGAAVSGANVLTFGAGSRLTVL.

The DNA of the CDR3 is TGCGCCAGCAGCCCGGGGACACTAGCTAACTATGGCTACACCTTC. Its translation is CASSPGTLANYGYTF. The V call is TRBV5-1, the J call TRBJ1-2; D possibly corresponds to TRBD1 (6 bases). The CDR3 is made up of 15 amino acids. Trimming removed 4 bases at V and 0 bases at J, with 13 bases between. Germline values: CDR1 SGHRS, CDR2 YFSETQ.

V usage is TRBV19 and J usage is TRBJ2-5; D is undetermined. The V gene's germline CDR1 is LNHDA and CDR2 SQIVND (reference sequence). The CDR3 has 14 residues. V dropped 0 bases and J dropped 5 bases, with 10 bases sitting between them. The CDR3 DNA reads TGTGCCAGTAGTATAGAACGGTCTCGGGAGACCCAGTACTTC. Translated: CASSIERSRETQYF.

This clone was observed a single time. The chain carries TRBV6-7 and TRBJ1-3; perhaps TRBD1 as D (6 bases). TRBV6-7 is sorted into the ORF group, with uncertain function. V lost 8 bases, J lost 0 bases, and 20 bases lay in between. The CDR3 is 17 residues long. The chain's CDR3 is CASHPSQGNISGNTIYF. As DNA, the CDR3 is TGTGCCAGCCACCCGAGCCAGGGGAACATCTCTGGAAACACCATATATTTT.

This chain connects TRBV27 to TRBJ2-2, with TRBD2 matching over 8 bases. V was pared by 2 bases and J by 0 bases, with 5 bases of the junction left unmatched. The CDR3 is 17 residues long. CDR1 is MNHEY, CDR2 SMNVEV, per germline (reference sequence). CDR3 DNA: TGTGCCAGCAGTTTAACCCCGGGACTAGCGAACACCGGGGAGCTGTTTTTT. The encoded protein is CASSLTPGLANTGELFF.

The chain employs TRBV4-1 and TRBJ1-5; no clear D. Germline values: CDR1 MGHRA, CDR2 YSYEKL. This CDR3 has 15 residues. The V gene lost 3 bases and the J gene lost 0 bases, with 9 bases spanning the gap. The CDR3 DNA follows: TGCGCCAGCAGCCAGAGGGAAAATAGCAATCAGCCCCAGCATTTT. Its translation: CASSQRENSNQPQHF.

This clone was observed a few times. The chain links TRBV5-6 to TRBJ2-7, with 7 positions matching TRBD1. This CDR3 region has 15 residues. Germline lookup yields CDR1 SGHDT and CDR2 YYEEEE. J gave up 2 bases and V 4 bases, and 9 bases lay outside the gene matches. CDR3 in amino acids: CASSGLQGVTYEQYF. The DNA of the CDR3 is TGTGCCAGCAGCGGCCTGCAGGGGGTGACCTACGAGCAGTACTTC.

In its sample, this clone was seen once. This chain joins TRBV14 and TRBJ2-1; 8 nucleotides match TRBD1. The CDR3 has 13 amino acids. With 1 base clipped from V and 9 bases from J, the junction kept 2 bases outside the gene matches. The germline V gene encodes CDR1 SGHDN and CDR2 FVKESK. The chain's CDR3 is CASSQGQGTEQFF. The CDR3, as DNA: TGTGCCAGCAGCCAAGGACAGGGGACTGAGCAGTTCTTC.

The chain combines TRBV19 with TRBJ1-6, with D possibly being TRBD1 (6 bases). V lost 3 bases to trimming and J lost 6 bases, with 15 bases between them. Germline loops: CDR1 LNHDA, CDR2 SQIVND (reference sequence). CDR3 length: 16 amino acids. Here the CDR3 reads CASSITGRRGNSPLHF. CDR3 sequence (DNA): TGTGCCAGTAGTATTACAGGGAGAAGGGGTAATTCACCCCTCCACTTT.

Ten or more counts support this clone. V gene TRBV5-1 combines with J gene TRBJ1-1; TRBD1 matches at 11 bases. Losses at the gene ends were 4 bases for V and 6 bases for J; bases not matched to a gene: 11. CDR1 is SGHRS and CDR2 is YFSETQ in the germline V gene. The CDR3 consists of 16 residues. In DNA, the CDR3 is TGCGCCAGCAGCCCGGAGGGGACAGGGGGGACGGCTGAAGCTTTCTTT. Translation: CASSPEGTGGTAEAFF.

Written as DNA, the CDR3 is TGTGCCAGCAGTTTATCCAGATCCGATCAGCCCCAGCATTTT. Residues: CASSLSRSDQPQHF. The chain recombines TRBV27 with TRBJ1-5, with D unresolved. Germline V CDR1 and CDR2: MNHEY, SMNVEV (reference sequence). The CDR3 has 14 amino acids. Trimming pared 0 bases from V and 5 bases from J, leaving 8 bases between.

The V and J genes are TRBV7-2 and TRBJ1-6; weak D call: TRBD1 (6 bases). Germline V gives CDR1 SGHTA, CDR2 FQGNSA. Trimming took off 7 bases at V and 7 bases at J, with 14 bases between the two ends. The CDR3 spans 14 residues. The CDR3 here is CASTSVTGNSPLHF. The CDR3 DNA follows: TGTGCCAGCACCTCGGTCACAGGGAATTCACCCCTCCACTTT.